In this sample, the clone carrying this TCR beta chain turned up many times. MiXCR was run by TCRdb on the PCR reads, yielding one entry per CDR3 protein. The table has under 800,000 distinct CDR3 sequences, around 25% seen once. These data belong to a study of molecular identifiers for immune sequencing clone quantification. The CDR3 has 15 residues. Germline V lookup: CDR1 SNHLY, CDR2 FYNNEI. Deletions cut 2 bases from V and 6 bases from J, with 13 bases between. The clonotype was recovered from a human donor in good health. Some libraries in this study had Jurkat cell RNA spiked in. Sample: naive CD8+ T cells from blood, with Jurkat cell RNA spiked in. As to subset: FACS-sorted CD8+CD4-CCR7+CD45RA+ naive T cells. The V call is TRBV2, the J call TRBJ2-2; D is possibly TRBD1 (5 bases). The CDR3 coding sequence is TGTGCCAGCAGTGAATATGACAGCCCTTCCGGGGAGCTGTTTTTT. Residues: CASSEYDSPSGELFF.